Below, 14 T cell receptor beta chains from the same sample are listed, as sequenced in a study of radiation and T cells in renal cell carcinoma. Repertoires were generated with immunoSEQ multiplex PCR, while TCRdb's copy carries only in-frame clones and drops some. Of tens of thousands of clones listed, 65% to 90% were seen once; the top ten hold 20% to 25%. Time point specified: blood 2 weeks post-SBRT. Treatment indicated: 15 Gy SBRT to primary tumor, nephrectomy 4 weeks later. The sample here was blood, taken from a patient whose treatment included radiotherapy and nephrectomy. Receptors originate from a woman aged 45-59 years with renal cell carcinoma.

This clone showed up just once. The V gene is TRBV2, the J gene TRBJ1-3; unclear D gene. CDR3 length: 15 residues. Trimming shortened V by 7 bases and J by 2 bases, and 15 bases separated the two germline ends. Germline V lookup: CDR1 SNHLY, CDR2 FYNNEI. The CDR3 DNA reads as TGTGCCAGCAACTCAATACGTTCGGCTGGAAACACCATATATTTT. This gives the protein CASNSIRSAGNTIYF.

This clone was observed a few times. V is TRBV19 and J is TRBJ1-5; possible D gene TRBD1, 5 bases. The germline CDR1 and CDR2 sequences are LNHDA and SQIVND (reference sequence). CDR3 length: 13 amino acids. Trimming pared 4 bases from V and 6 bases from J, leaving 10 bases between. CDR3 protein: CASSTGIGQPQHF. CDR3 nucleotides: TGTGCCAGTAGTACAGGGATTGGTCAGCCCCAGCATTTT.

The chain recombines TRBV29-1 with TRBJ2-5; either TRBD1 or TRBD2 may supply D (5 bases each). CDR3 length: 12 residues. Germline CDR1 reads SQVTM; CDR2 reads ANQGSEA. V lost 6 bases, J lost 3 bases, and 11 bases lay in between. The CDR3 DNA follows: TGCAGCGTGGCCGGGGCAGAAGAGACCCAGTACTTC. Amino acids: CSVAGAEETQYF.

CDR3 coding DNA: TGCGCCAGCAGTGTTGGGGACCCAGGGGCCGGGGAGCTGTTTTTT. It specifies CASSVGDPGAGELFF. The J gene is TRBJ2-2, the V gene TRBV10-1, with D perhaps TRBD1 (6 bases). Trimming pared 4 bases from V and 6 bases from J, leaving 15 bases between. The germline CDR1 and CDR2 sequences are WNHNN and SYGVQD (reference sequence). The CDR3 extends over 15 amino acids.

The chain links TRBV2 to TRBJ2-7; D tentatively fits TRBD1 or TRBD2 (5 bases each). Germline values: CDR1 SNHLY, CDR2 FYNNEI. V gave up 6 bases and J gave up 7 bases, with 13 bases separating them. The CDR3 has 12 residues. CDR3 nucleotide sequence: TGTGCCAGCAGGGGGACGGCTACGGAGCAGTACTTC. Translating it yields CASRGTATEQYF.

The chain joins TRBV6-6 to TRBJ2-7; either TRBD1 or TRBD2 may supply D (5 bases each). The germline gives CDR1 MNHNY, CDR2 SVGAGI (reference sequence). V gave up 2 bases and J gave up 3 bases, with 14 bases separating them. This CDR3 has 15 residues. The CDR3: CASSYKGTEIYEQYF. The CDR3 DNA sequence: TGTGCCAGCAGTTACAAGGGGACGGAGATCTACGAGCAGTACTTC.

The chain uses TRBV10-3 and TRBJ1-6; D uncertain. The CDR3 runs to 10 residues. Trimming took 8 bases from V and 11 from J, leaving 7 bases between them. CDR1 is ENHRY and CDR2 is SYGVKD in the germline V gene. This CDR3 is CAISHPPLHF. In DNA, the CDR3 is TGTGCCATCTCTCACCCACCCCTCCACTTT.

The gene calls are TRBV7-3 and TRBJ2-2; D ambiguous. Germline V gene sequence: CDR1 SGHTA, CDR2 FQGTGA. V shed 5 bases and J shed 1 base, with 11 bases lying between them. The CDR3 runs 15 residues. This CDR3 reads CASSPGAGNTGELFF. In DNA, the CDR3 is TGTGCCAGCAGCCCCGGCGCAGGGAACACCGGGGAGCTGTTTTTT.

The chain uses TRBV5-1 and TRBJ1-4; no reliable D call. Trimming took 1 base from V and 5 from J, leaving 9 bases between them. CDR3 length: 14 residues. Germline V CDR1 and CDR2: SGHRS, YFSETQ. CDR3 loop: CASSLLGGNEKLFF. The DNA of the CDR3 is TGCGCCAGCAGCTTGCTGGGCGGGAATGAAAAACTGTTTTTT. The full variable domain, in which reference TRBV5-1 and TRBJ1-4 provide the parts outside the CDR3, is KAGVTQTPRYLIKTRGQQVTLSCSPISGHRSVSWYQQTPGQGLQFLFEYFSETQRNKGNFPGRFSGRQFSNSRSEMNVSTLELGDSALYLCASSLLGGNEKLFFGSGTQLSVL.

The chain carries TRBV10-3 and TRBJ2-7, with D perhaps matching TRBD1 (6 bases). Germline V gene data show CDR1 as ENHRY and CDR2 as SYGVKD. The ends were cut back, 4 bases at V and 1 base at J, with 14 bases in the middle. The CDR3 contains 15 residues. CDR3 bases: TGTGCCATCAGTGGGGCCGGACAGCTTTCCTACGAGCAGTACTTC. Amino acid sequence: CAISGAGQLSYEQYF.

On this clone itself: Other DNA sequences in this specimen translate into the identical CDR3. This chain links TRBV30 with TRBJ1-1; no firm D call. Trimming cost V 0 bases and J 5 bases, with 10 bases left between them. The CDR3 length is 13 residues. Germline CDR1 is GTSNPN and CDR2 is SVGIG (reference sequence). CDR3 loop: CAWSVPGRTEAFF. The CDR3 DNA reads TGTGCCTGGAGTGTACCTGGGCGAACTGAAGCTTTCTTT.

The V gene is TRBV10-1, the J gene TRBJ1-5; D ambiguous. Germline V CDR1 and CDR2: WNHNN, SYGVQD (reference sequence). Trimming cost V 2 bases and J 0 bases, with 8 bases left between them. The CDR3 is 15 amino acids. CDR3 nucleotides: TGCGCCAGCAGTGAGCGACCGGATAGCAATCAGCCCCAGCATTTT. This translates into CASSERPDSNQPQHF.

CDR3 region: CASSRRTSSAETQYF. The CDR3 DNA reads TGTGCCAGCAGCCGACGGACTAGCTCAGCCGAGACCCAGTACTTC. This chain connects TRBV7-9 to TRBJ2-5, with 8 bases lining up with TRBD2. Germline V gene data show CDR1 as SEHNR and CDR2 as FQNEAQ (reference sequence). The CDR3 sequence is 15 residues long. The ends lost 5 bases at V and 5 bases at J; junction bases unmatched: 10. Full variable domain (missing parts from reference TRBV7-9 and TRBJ2-5): DTGVSQNPRHKITKRGQNVTFRCDPISEHNRLYWYRQTLGQGPEFLTYFQNEAQLEKSRLLSDRFSAERPKGSFSTLEIQRTEQGDSAMYLCASSRRTSSAETQYFGPGTRLLVL.

The chain couples TRBV11-3 to TRBJ2-1, with TRBD2 matching over 7 bases. The germline CDR1 and CDR2 sequences are SGHNT and YENEEA. This CDR3 has 16 residues. The V and J ends lost 7 bases and 6 bases, in that order; junction bases with no gene match: 15. The CDR3 loop is CASTPEGTTPLNEQFF. CDR3 bases: TGTGCCAGCACCCCTGAGGGGACTACCCCCCTCAATGAGCAGTTCTTC.